The T cell receptor (beta chain) described here comes from a study of blood T cell repertoires in COVID-19. Across the whole study: Two consecutive negative NP/OP PCR tests, clearance, or resolved symptoms defined Cohort 3 recovery. In each case, the material was cDNA or gDNA derived from T cells, B-cell-depleted T cells, or PBMCs.

The CDR3 is made up of 13 amino acids. The V gene lost 3 bases and the J gene lost 7 bases, with 10 bases spanning the gap. Participant-given clinical history determined each cohort assignment. Original handling: Using reference gene primer amplification, nucleated cell counts were estimated. Measured with immunoSEQ multiplex PCR; TCRdb has only the in-frame clones, and not every one. Clonal size and the V and J genes are those of that table, whereas D and trimming came from the DNA. The sample includes roughly 160,000 clones, 70% to 85% seen only once; the top ten take around a fifth. The specimen sequenced was PBMCs or T cells enriched from blood (not recorded which). The V call is TRBV12-3 or TRBV12-4, the J call TRBJ2-1, with D tentatively TRBD2 (5 bases). The sequence came from a woman between 65 and 79 years old in a cohort exposed to, infected with or recovered from COVID-19 (not recorded which). For the CDR3, the DNA is TGTGCCAGCAGTTTCTCTACTAGGAATGAGCAGTTCTTC. This codes for CASSFSTRNEQFF.